The 3 T cell receptor beta chains reported below all come from one sample, sequenced in a study of T cells of healthy individuals (dated by TCRdb to the late 2010s). Library method: 5' RACE. The sample was run on an Illumina MiSeq. TCRdb itself trimmed the public reads at Q25 with fastp, ran MiXCR and retained productive beta chains. Duplicate CDR3 protein sequences are folded into a single record with the most common DNA and genes. This sample holds 95,000 to 100,000 distinct CDR3 sequences; around 17% were observed only once. The ten top clones hold under 7.5% of the sample. These receptors all stem from a human donor in good health.

This clonotype was picked up many times. One junction end does not reproduce the germline sequence, and a read error may be involved. V gene TRBV30 combines with J gene TRBJ2-3; a possible D gene is TRBD2 (5 bases). This CDR3 comprises 16 residues. The V gene's germline CDR1 is GTSNPN and CDR2 SVGIG (reference sequence). The DNA of the CDR3 is TGTGCCTGGATCAAACACGGGAACCTGGGCACGGATACGCAGTATTTT. It translates to CAWIKHGNLGTDTQYF.

This sequence joins TRBV11-2 and TRBJ2-4; 8 bases are shared with TRBD2. Germline CDR1 is SGHAT and CDR2 is FQNNGV. This CDR3 contains 15 residues. V shed 4 bases, J shed 8 bases, and the junction held 10 bases outside the gene matches. Written as DNA, the CDR3 is TGTGCCAGCAGCTCCCGGGGGGGGCTTATAGACATTCAGTACTTC. Amino acids: CASSSRGGLIDIQYF.

V is TRBV10-3 and J is TRBJ2-7; 13 bases match TRBD2. This CDR3 has 14 amino acids. V dropped 4 bases and J dropped 5; count of bases not matched to a gene: 2. The germline gives CDR1 ENHRY, CDR2 SYGVKD. In nucleotides, the CDR3 is TGTGCCATCAGTGGGACTAGCGGGGGCAACGAGCAGTACTTC. Translating gives CAISGTSGGNEQYF.